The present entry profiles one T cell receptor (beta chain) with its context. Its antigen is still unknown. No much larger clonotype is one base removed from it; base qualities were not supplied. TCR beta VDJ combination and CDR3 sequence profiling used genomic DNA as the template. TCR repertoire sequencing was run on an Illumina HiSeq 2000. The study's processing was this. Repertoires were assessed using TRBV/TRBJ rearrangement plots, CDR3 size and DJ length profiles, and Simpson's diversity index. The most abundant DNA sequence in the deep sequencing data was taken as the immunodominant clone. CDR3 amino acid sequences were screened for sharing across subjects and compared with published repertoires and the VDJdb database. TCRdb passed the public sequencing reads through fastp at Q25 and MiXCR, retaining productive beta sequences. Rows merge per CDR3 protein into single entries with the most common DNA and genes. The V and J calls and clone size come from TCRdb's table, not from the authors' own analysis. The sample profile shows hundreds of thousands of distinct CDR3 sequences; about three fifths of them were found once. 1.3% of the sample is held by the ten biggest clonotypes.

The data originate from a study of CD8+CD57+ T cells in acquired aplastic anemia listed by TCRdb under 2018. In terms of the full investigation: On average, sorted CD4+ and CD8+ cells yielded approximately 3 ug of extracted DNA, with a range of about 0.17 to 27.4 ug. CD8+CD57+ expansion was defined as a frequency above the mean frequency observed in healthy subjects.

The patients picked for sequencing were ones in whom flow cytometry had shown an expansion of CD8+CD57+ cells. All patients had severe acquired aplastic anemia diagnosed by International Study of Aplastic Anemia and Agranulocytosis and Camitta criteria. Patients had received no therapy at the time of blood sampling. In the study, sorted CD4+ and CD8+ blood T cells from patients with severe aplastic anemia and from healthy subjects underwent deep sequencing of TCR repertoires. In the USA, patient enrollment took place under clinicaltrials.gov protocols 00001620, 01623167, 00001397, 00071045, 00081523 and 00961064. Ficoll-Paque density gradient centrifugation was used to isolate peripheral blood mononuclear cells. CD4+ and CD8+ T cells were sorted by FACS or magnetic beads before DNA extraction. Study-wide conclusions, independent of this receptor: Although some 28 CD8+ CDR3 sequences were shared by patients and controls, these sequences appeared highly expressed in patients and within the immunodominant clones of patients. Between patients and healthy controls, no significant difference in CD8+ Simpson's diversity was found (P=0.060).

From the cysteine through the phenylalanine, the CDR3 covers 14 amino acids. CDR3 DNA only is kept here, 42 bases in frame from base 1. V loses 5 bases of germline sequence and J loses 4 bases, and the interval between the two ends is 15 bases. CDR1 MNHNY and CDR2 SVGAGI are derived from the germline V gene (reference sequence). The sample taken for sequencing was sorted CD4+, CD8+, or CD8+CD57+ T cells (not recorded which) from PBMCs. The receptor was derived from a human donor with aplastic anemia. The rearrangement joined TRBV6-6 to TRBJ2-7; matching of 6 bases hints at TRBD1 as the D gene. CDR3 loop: CASSDGRGMYEQYF. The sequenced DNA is TGTGCCAGCAGTGACGGTAGGGGGATGTACGAGCAGTACTTC.